This TCR beta chain originates from a study of control samples from healthy donors and cancer patients. Only in-frame clones appear in the TCRdb table, and some are missing; sequencing was by immunoSEQ multiplex PCR. This table holds approximately 82,000 clones, 94% found once. The CDR3 sequence is 14 residues long. V lost 4 bases, J lost 0 bases, and 9 bases lay in between. Germline CDR1 reads MNHEY; CDR2 reads SVGAGI. This sequence originates from a woman under 30 in good health. This chain uses TRBV6-5 with TRBJ1-1, with no clear D. Sequencing was carried out using blood. The DNA of the CDR3 is TGTGCCAGCAGTTCCACAAGCATGAACACTGAAGCTTTCTTT. Its translation: CASSSTSMNTEAFF.